This TCR beta chain was sequenced for a study of spatial heterogeneity in lung cancer. Study-wide background: There were consistently more beta-chain sequences detected than alpha-chain sequences.

TCRdb called the 5' RACE reads again in MiXCR, with one record for every CDR3 protein. The sample includes some 78,000 distinct CDR3 sequences, 7.5% to 9.5% of them seen just once. The CDR3 has 14 residues. CDR1 is SGHTA and CDR2 is FQGNSA in the germline V gene. Trimming took 7 bases from V and 3 from J, leaving 15 bases between them. The sample holds many counts of this clonotype. Documented time point: sample taken at primary tumor resection. The donors comprised roughly 71 untreated early-stage non-small cell lung cancer patients. Researchers sequenced whole RNA taken from tumor, nontumor lung or frozen PBMC without sorting.

The sequence was obtained from a male donor with early-stage non-small cell lung cancer. Specimen: PBMCs, collected at surgery. The chain carries TRBV7-2 and TRBJ1-1; D uncertain. The CDR3 DNA follows: TGTGCCAGCATTCTTAGGGTCAGTTACACTGAAGCTTTCTTT. Translation: CASILRVSYTEAFF. Full variable domain (rest looked up from reference TRBV7-2 and TRBJ1-1): GAGVSQSPSNKVTEKGKDVELRCDPISGHTALYWYRQSLGQGLEFLIYFQGNSAPDKSGLPSDRFSAERTGGSVSTLTIQRTQQEDSAVYLCASILRVSYTEAFFGQGTRLTVV.